The T cell receptor (beta chain) under discussion was sequenced for a study of graft-versus-host responses after intestinal transplantation. Turning to the study itself: Induction using anti-thymocyte globulin, followed by tacrolimus and steroids for two to four years, was given to all recipients.

This table comes from immunoSEQ multiplex PCR, and its TCRdb copy is limited to in-frame clones, with some not included. The sample lists around 90,000 clones, about 95% occurring once. The length of the CDR3 is 15 residues. CDR1 and CDR2 (germline): MNHNS, SASEGT. The trim removed 5 bases at V and 7 bases at J, leaving 7 bases unmatched. This clone showed up just once. What it recognizes is unknown. V is TRBV6-1 and J is TRBJ1-5; 11 bases agree with TRBD1. This clonotype was sampled from a human donor who was the organ donor for an intestinal transplant. The starting material was unstimulated CD4+ T cells sorted from spleen or lymph node cells, obtained before transplant. CDR3 amino acids: CASSRGQGARQPQHF. The CDR3 DNA reads TGTGCCAGCAGTCGAGGACAGGGGGCTAGGCAGCCCCAGCATTTT.